This record concerns one TCR beta chain sequence. Being one base from a much bigger clone, this may be a read error. The V gene lost 2 bases and the J gene lost 6 bases, with 15 bases spanning the gap. The CDR3 covers 14 residues. The germline V gene has CDR1 SGHRS and CDR2 YFSETQ. Next came a second PCR, run for about 6 to 12 cycles, which used a sample-barcoded 5' primer along with a J-beta primer mix. A template-switch adaptor that had 12 random nucleotides put a tag on each cDNA molecule. Each CDR3 protein gets one entry after TCRdb re-called the 5' RACE reads with MiXCR. The table records hundreds of thousands of distinct CDR3 sequences, roughly 64% of them present only once. This entry comes from a study of blood T cells in healthy people across ages.

The chain links TRBV5-1 to TRBJ2-7; TRBD2 might be the D (5 bases). The sample was blood. The sequence came from a man aged 25-40 years in good health. In nucleotides, the CDR3 is TGCGCCAGCAGCTTCGGGGTCTCGGATGGCGAGCAGTACTTC. Residues: CASSFGVSDGEQYF.